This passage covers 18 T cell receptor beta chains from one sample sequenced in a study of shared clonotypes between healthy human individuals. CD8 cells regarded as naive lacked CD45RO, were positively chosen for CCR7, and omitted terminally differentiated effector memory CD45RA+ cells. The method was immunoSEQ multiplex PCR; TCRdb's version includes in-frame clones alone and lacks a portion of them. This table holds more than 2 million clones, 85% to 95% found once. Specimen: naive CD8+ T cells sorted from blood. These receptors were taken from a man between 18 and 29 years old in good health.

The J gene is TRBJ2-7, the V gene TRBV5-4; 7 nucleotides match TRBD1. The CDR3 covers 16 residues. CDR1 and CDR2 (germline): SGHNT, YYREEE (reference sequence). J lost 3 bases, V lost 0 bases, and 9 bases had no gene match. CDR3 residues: CASSLEGAVSFYEQYF. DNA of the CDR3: TGTGCCAGCAGCTTGGAGGGGGCCGTATCCTTCTACGAGCAGTACTTC.

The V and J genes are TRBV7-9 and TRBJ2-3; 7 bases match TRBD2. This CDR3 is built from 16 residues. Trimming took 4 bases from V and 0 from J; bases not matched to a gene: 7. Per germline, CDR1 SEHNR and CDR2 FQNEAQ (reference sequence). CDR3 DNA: TGTGCCAGCAGCTCCAGATCAGCGGGGAGCACAGATACGCAGTATTTT. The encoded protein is CASSSRSAGSTDTQYF.

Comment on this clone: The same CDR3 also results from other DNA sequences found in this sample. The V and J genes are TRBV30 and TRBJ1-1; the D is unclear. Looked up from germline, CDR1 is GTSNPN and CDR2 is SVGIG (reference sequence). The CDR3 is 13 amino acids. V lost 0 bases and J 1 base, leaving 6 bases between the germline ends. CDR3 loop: CAWSVLQNTEAFF. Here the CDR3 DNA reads TGTGCCTGGAGTGTACTCCAGAACACTGAAGCTTTCTTT.

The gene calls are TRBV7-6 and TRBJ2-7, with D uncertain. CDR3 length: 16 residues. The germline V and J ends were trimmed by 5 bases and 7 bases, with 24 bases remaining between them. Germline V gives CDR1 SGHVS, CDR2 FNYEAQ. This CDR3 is CASSPDIGFPSSEQYF. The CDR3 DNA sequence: TGTGCCAGCAGCCCAGATATAGGTTTCCCGTCTAGTGAGCAGTACTTC.

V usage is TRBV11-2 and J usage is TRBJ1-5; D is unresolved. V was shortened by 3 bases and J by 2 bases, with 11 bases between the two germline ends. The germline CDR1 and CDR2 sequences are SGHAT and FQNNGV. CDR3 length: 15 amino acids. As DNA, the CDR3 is TGTGCCAGCAGCTTCGGCCCCGAAGGCAATCAGCCCCAGCATTTT. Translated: CASSFGPEGNQPQHF.

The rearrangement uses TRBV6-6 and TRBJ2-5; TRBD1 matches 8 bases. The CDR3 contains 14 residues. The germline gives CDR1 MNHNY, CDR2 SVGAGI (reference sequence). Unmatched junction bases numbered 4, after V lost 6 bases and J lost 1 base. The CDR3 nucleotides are TGTGCCAGCAGCTGGACAGGGTCCCAAGAGACCCAGTACTTC. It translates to CASSWTGSQETQYF.

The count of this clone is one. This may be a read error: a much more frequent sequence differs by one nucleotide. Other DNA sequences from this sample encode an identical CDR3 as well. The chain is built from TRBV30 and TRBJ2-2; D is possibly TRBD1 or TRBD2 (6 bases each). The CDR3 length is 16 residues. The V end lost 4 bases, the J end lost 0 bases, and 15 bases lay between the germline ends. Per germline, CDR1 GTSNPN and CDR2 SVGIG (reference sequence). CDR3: CAWIKQGLPNTGELFF. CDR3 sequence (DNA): TGTGCCTGGATAAAACAGGGACTTCCGAACACCGGGGAGCTGTTTTTT.

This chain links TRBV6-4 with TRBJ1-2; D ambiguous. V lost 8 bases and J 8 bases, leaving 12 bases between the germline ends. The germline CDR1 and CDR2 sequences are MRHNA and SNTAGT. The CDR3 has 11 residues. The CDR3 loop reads CASPQSSGYTF. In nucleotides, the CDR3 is TGTGCCAGCCCCCAAAGTTCGGGCTACACCTTC.

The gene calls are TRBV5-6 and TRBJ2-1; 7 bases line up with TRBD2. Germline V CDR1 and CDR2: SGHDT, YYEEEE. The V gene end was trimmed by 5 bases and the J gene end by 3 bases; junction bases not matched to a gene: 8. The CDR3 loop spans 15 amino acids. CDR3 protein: CASRLQGGLYNEQFF. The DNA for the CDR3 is TGTGCCAGCAGACTCCAGGGAGGGCTCTACAATGAGCAGTTCTTC.

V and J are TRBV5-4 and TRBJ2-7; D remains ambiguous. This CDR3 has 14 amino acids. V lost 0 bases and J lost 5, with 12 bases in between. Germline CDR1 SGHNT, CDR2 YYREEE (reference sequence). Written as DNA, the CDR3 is TGTGCCAGCAGCTTGGTAGGCCCCCCGGACGAGCAGTACTTC. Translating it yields CASSLVGPPDEQYF.

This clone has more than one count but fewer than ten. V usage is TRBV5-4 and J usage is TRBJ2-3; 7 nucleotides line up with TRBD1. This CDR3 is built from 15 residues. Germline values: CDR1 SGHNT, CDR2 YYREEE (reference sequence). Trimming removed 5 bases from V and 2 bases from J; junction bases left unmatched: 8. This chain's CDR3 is CASRAAGGSTDTQYF. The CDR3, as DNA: TGTGCCAGCAGGGCCGCAGGGGGTTCCACAGATACGCAGTATTTT.

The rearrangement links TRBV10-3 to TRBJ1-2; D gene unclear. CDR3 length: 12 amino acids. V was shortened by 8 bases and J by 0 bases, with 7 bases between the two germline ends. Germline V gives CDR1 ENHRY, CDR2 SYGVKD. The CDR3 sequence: CAILLANYGYTF. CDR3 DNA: TGTGCCATCCTCCTCGCTAACTATGGCTACACCTTC.

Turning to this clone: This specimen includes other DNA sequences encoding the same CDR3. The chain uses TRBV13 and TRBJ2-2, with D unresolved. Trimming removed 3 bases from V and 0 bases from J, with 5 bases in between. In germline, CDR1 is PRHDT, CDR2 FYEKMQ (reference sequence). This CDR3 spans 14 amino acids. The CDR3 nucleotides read TGTGCCAGCAGCTTCTCGGCGAACACCGGGGAGCTGTTTTTT. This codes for CASSFSANTGELFF.

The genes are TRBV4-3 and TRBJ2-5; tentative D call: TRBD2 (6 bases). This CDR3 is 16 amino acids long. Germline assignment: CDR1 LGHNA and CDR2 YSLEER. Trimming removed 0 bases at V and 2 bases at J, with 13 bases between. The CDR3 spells CASSQEIPGTQETQYF. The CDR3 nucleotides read TGCGCCAGCAGCCAAGAAATACCTGGGACTCAAGAGACCCAGTACTTC.

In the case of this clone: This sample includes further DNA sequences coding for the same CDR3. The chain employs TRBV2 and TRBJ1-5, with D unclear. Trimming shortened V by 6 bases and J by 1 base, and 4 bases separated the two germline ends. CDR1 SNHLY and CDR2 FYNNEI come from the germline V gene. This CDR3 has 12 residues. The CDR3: CASRESNQPQHF. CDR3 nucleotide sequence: TGTGCCAGCAGGGAAAGCAATCAGCCCCAGCATTTT.

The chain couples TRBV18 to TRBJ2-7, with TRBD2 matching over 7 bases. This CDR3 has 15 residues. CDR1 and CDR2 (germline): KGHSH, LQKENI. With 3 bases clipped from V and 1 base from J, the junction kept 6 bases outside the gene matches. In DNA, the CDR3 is TGTGCCAGCTCACCCACGGGAGGTTGGTCCTACGAGCAGTACTTC. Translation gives CASSPTGGWSYEQYF.

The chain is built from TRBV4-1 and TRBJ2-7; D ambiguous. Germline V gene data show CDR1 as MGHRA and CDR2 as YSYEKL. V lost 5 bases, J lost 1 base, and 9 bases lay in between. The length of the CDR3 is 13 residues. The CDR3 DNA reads TGCGCCAGCAGCTACAGTGATTCCTACGAGCAGTACTTC. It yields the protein CASSYSDSYEQYF.

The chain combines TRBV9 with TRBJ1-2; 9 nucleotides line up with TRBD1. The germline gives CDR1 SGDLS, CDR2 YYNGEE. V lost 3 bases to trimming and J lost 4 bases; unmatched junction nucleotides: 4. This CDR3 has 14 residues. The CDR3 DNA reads TGTGCCAGCAGCGAGGGGGGACAGGGCTATGGCTACACCTTC. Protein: CASSEGGQGYGYTF.